The clone carrying this TCR beta chain has only a few counts. The target antigen is unknown. The sample originates from a study of response to subunit inactivated influenza vaccine. Study findings and constraints: After each seasonal influenza vaccination, few new T cells are recruited, the authors suggested.

TCRdb itself ran the RT-PCR reads through MiXCR, one entry per CDR3 protein. The sample records almost 600,000 distinct CDR3 sequences, roughly 15% being singletons. The source of this sequence is a man in his forties or fifties who received an inactivated influenza vaccine. Source: PBMCs from blood, taken about 13 days after vaccination.

DNA of the CDR3: TGTGCCAGCAGCTCGGGACCGCACTACGAGCAGTACTTC. It codes for CASSSGPHYEQYF. The chain recombines TRBV7-9 with TRBJ2-7; either TRBD1 or TRBD2 may fit D (5 bases each). Trimming took off 4 bases at V and 3 bases at J, with 10 bases between the two ends. The CDR3 extends over 13 amino acids. Germline CDR1 and CDR2: SEHNR and FQNEAQ (reference sequence).